A selection of T cell receptor beta chains follows, all from one sample in a study of PD-1 blockade in mismatch repair-deficient tumors. Clones were read by immunoSEQ multiplex PCR, and TCRdb kept only the in-frame ones, dropping some. The sample shows around 100,000 clones, 70% to 80% of them seen only once. The specimen was peripheral blood, collected 60 to 65 weeks after starting pembrolizumab. These receptors were collected from an adult with mismatch repair-deficient cancer. The CDR3 runs from the conserved cysteine through the conserved F or W. The order of the fields is CDR3 DNA, CDR3 protein, V gene, clone size, J gene, D gene. A D gene is named only where the DNA matches it firmly. Some rows mark clone size as missing; the rest say once, few, many or name a class of expanded clone.

DNA: TGTGCCAGCAGTTGGGAGGCAACTAATGAAAAACTGTTTTTT
CDR3: CASSWEATNEKLFF
V: TRBV11-3
size: .
J: TRBJ1-4
D: .

DNA: TGCGCCAGCAGCCCAGGAGGGGGCCGGAACACTGAAGCTTTCTTT
CDR3: CASSPGGGRNTEAFF
V: TRBV5-1
size: once
J: TRBJ1-1
D: TRBD1

DNA: TGTGCCAGCAGCTTAGCGGGACGCTACAATGAGCAGTTCTTC
CDR3: CASSLAGRYNEQFF
V: TRBV7-3
size: .
J: TRBJ2-1
D: .

DNA: TGTGCCAGCACCCCGGGGCGGACCTCCTACGAGCAGTACTTC
CDR3: CASTPGRTSYEQYF
V: TRBV2
size: once
J: TRBJ2-7
D: .

DNA: TGTGCCAGCAGTGACGGCAGGGTTAATGGCTACACCTTC
CDR3: CASSDGRVNGYTF
V: TRBV6-1
size: few
J: TRBJ1-2
D: .

DNA: TGTGCCAGCAGCGGAGGCAGCTACGAGCAGTACTTC
CDR3: CASSGGSYEQYF
V: TRBV7-9
size: .
J: TRBJ2-7
D: .

DNA: TGTGCCAGCAGCTTAGGCCCGGCGGATACGCAGTATTTT
CDR3: CASSLGPADTQYF
V: TRBV11-2
size: .
J: TRBJ2-3
D: .

DNA: TGTGCCAGCAGCCGAGGGGGGGACAGCCTCTATGGCTACACCTTC
CDR3: CASSRGGDSLYGYTF
V: TRBV5-4
size: .
J: TRBJ1-2
D: TRBD1

DNA: TGCGCCAGCAGCACGGACGGGGGGCCCTACGAGCAGTACTTC
CDR3: CASSTDGGPYEQYF
V: TRBV5-1
size: .
J: TRBJ2-7
D: .

DNA: TGTGCCAGCTCACCAGGGGTGGGGGCTGAAGCTTTCTTT
CDR3: CASSPGVGAEAFF
V: TRBV18
size: .
J: TRBJ1-1
D: .

DNA: TGTGCCAGCAGCTTAGACGGGGCAGGAAAGAACACTGAAGCTTTCTTT
CDR3: CASSLDGAGKNTEAFF
V: TRBV7-6
size: .
J: TRBJ1-1
D: .

DNA: TGTGCCAGCAGTGAGGACAGGGGAAATGAGCAGTTCTTC
CDR3: CASSEDRGNEQFF
V: TRBV2
size: few
J: TRBJ2-1
D: TRBD1

DNA: TGTGCCAGCAGTGTCCCTGCGCGCACTGAAGCTTTCTTT
CDR3: CASSVPARTEAFF
V: TRBV6-1
size: .
J: TRBJ1-1
D: .